The source of this T cell receptor (beta chain) is a study of CD8 T cells in Susac syndrome. Germline V gene lookup returns CDR1 MNHNY and CDR2 SVGAGI (reference sequence). J gave up 4 bases and V 6 bases, and 6 bases lay outside the gene matches. This CDR3 contains 16 residues. As judged by recently defined diagnostic criteria, patients with Susac syndrome had definite or probable disease. Reverse transcription of roughly 0.45 to 1 ug RNA used random hexamers. Each CDR3 protein is one row after TCRdb ran MiXCR on the immunoSEQ multiplex PCR reads. Of about 150,000 distinct CDR3 sequences in the sample, almost 96% were seen once.

The source of this sequence is a human donor with Susac syndrome. The V and J genes are TRBV6-6 and TRBJ2-1, with 13 nucleotides matching TRBD2. Input material: CD4+ T cells from PBMCs. The CDR3 loop is CASSSRTSGRYNEQFF. The DNA for the CDR3 is TGTGCCAGCAGCTCCCGGACTAGCGGGAGATACAATGAGCAGTTCTTC.